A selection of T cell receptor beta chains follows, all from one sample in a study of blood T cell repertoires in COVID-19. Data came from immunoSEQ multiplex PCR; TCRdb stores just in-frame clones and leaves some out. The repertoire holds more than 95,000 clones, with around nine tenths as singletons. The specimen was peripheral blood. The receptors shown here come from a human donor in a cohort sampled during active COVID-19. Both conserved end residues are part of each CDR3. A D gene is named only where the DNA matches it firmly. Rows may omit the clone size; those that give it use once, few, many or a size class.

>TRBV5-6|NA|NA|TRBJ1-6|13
TGTGCCAGCAGCCCGGGACTTTCCGTTCCCCTCCACTTT
CASSPGLSVPLHF
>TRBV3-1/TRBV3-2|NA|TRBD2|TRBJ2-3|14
TGTGCCAGTGTACAGCGGGGGTCCACAGATACGCAGTATTTT
CASVQRGSTDTQYF
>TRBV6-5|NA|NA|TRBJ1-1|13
TGTGCCAGCAGCCTAAACTGGGGCTCCCTAGCTTTCTTT
CASSLNWGSLAFF
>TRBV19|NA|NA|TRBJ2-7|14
TGTGCCAGTAGTATAGGACAGACTTACTACGAGCAGTACTTC
CASSIGQTYYEQYF
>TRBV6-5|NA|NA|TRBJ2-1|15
TGTGCCAGCAGTCAAACAGGGTTCTCCTACAATGAGCAGTTCTTC
CASSQTGFSYNEQFF
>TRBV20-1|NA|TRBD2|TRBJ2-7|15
TGCAGTGCTAGTGGAGTAGCGGGAAACTACTACGAGCAGTACTTC
CSASGVAGNYYEQYF
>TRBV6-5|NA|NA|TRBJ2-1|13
TGTGCCAGCAGTACCCCCGGGAGTAATGAGCAGTTCTTC
CASSTPGSNEQFF
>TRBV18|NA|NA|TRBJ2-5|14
TGTGCCAGCTCATCCCGCGGGTGGGGAGAGACCCAGTACTTC
CASSSRGWGETQYF
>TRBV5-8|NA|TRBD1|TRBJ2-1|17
TGTGCCAGCAGCAGGAGTAGGACAGGGGCTTACTACAATGAGCAGTTCTTC
CASSRSRTGAYYNEQFF
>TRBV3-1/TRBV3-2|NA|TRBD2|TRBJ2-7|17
TGTGCCAGCAGCCAAGCCTCTGCGGGAGGGAGCTCCTACGAGCAGTACTTC
CASSQASAGGSSYEQYF
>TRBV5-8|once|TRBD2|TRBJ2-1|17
TGTGCCAGCAGCTTGGCCGAGGCGGCGGGAGGGCCTTGTGAGCAGTTCTTC
CASSLAEAAGGPCEQFF
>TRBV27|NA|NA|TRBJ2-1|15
TGTGCCAGCAGTACCCGTCGCCGGGGGTACAATGAGCAGTTCTTC
CASSTRRRGYNEQFF
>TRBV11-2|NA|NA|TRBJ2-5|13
TGTGCCAGCAGCTTCGACTATGAAGAGACCCAGTACTTC
CASSFDYEETQYF
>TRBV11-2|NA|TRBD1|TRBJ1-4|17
TGTGCCAGCAGCTTAGCTCGGGGACAGGGGACTAATGAAAAACTGTTTTTT
CASSLARGQGTNEKLFF
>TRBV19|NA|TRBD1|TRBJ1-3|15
TGTGCCAGTAGTATGACAGGGGGCTCTGGAAACACCATATATTTT
CASSMTGGSGNTIYF
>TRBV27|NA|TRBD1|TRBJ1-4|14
TGTGCCAGCAGCCAGACAGGGACTAATGAAAAACTGTTTTTT
CASSQTGTNEKLFF
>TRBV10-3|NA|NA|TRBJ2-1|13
TGTGCCGCCCGGGGAGACTCCTACAATGAGCAGTTCTTC
CAARGDSYNEQFF
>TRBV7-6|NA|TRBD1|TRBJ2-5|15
TGTGCCAGCAGCTACGAGACAGGGGGCTCGGAGACCCAGTACTTC
CASSYETGGSETQYF
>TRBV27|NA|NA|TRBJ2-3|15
TGTGCCAGCAGTTTACCAGGGTCTAGCACAGATACGCAGTATTTT
CASSLPGSSTDTQYF
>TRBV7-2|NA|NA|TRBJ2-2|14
TGTGCCAGCAGCTACAGCCCCAACACCGGGGAGCTGTTTTTT
CASSYSPNTGELFF
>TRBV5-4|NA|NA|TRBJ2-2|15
TGTGCCAGCAGCTTGGTGCACACGAACACCGGGGAGCTGTTTTTT
CASSLVHTNTGELFF
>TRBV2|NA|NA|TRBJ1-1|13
TGTGCCAGCAGTGAAGTTCCGGGAATTGAAGCTTTCTTT
CASSEVPGIEAFF
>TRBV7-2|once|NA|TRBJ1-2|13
TGTGCCAGCAGCTTAGGACAGTTCTATGGCTACACCTTC
CASSLGQFYGYTF
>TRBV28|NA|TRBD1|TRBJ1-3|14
TGTGCCAGCAGGCCGGACAGGCCAGGAAACACCATATATTTT
CASRPDRPGNTIYF
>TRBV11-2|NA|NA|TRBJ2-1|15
TGTGCCAGCAGCCCCAGACGAGCAGGGCGCGGTGAGCAGTTCTTC
CASSPRRAGRGEQFF
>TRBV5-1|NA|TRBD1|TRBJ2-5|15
TGCGCCAGCAGCTGGGAACGGGACAGCCAAGAGACCCAGTACTTC
CASSWERDSQETQYF
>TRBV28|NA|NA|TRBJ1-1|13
TGTGCCAGCAGGTGGGCCCCGAGCACTGAAGCTTTCTTT
CASRWAPSTEAFF
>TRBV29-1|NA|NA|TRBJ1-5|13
TGCAGCGTCATGACTTATAGCAATCAGCCCCAGCATTTT
CSVMTYSNQPQHF
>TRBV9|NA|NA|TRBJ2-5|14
TGTGCCAGCAGCGATCCGCAGGGGGGAGAGACCCAGTACTTC
CASSDPQGGETQYF
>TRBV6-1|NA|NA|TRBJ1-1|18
TGTGCCAGCAGTGAACCCGCAGGGAGGAATTTTGGGAGCACTGAAGCTTTCTTT
CASSEPAGRNFGSTEAFF
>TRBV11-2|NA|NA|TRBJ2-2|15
TGTGCCACCACGGAACTACCTTCGAACACCGGGGAGCTGTTTTTT
CATTELPSNTGELFF
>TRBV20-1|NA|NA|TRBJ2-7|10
TGCAGTGGGATAGGAGGAGAGCAGTACTTC
CSGIGGEQYF
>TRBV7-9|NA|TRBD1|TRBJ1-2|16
TGTGCCAGCAGCGACACGGGACAGGCGGCTAACTATGGCTACACCTTC
CASSDTGQAANYGYTF